A single sample gave rise to the 12 T cell receptor beta chains below, sequenced in a study of T cells in Graves' hyperthyroidism and ophthalmopathy (dated by TCRdb to about 2019). Libraries were prepared through multiplex PCR. Sequenced on an Illumina HiSeq 2000. Amplification of TCR beta CDR3 regions was carried out from RNA transcripts. The TCR CDR3 was subjected to a first round of RT-PCR using the HTBI primer set and the Qiagen OneStep RT-PCR kit. Using fastp trimming at Q25 and MiXCR clonotype assembly, TCRdb reanalyzed the public sequencing data and kept in-frame beta chains. Each entry merges the rows of one CDR3 protein and shows their most common DNA and genes. The table for this sample lists about 400,000 distinct CDR3 sequences; 14% to 15% of them were counted only once. Clones ranked in the top ten supply approximately 32% of the sample. The specimen sequenced was blood. These receptors were collected from a woman aged 25 to 39 with Graves' hyperthyroidism.

The rearrangement links TRBV20-1 to TRBJ2-1, with D hard to call. The CDR3 totals 11 residues. Per germline, CDR1 DFQATT and CDR2 SNEGSKA (reference sequence). The CDR3 sequence: CSGRSYNEQFF. The CDR3 DNA sequence: TGCAGCGGACGCTCCTACAATGAGCAGTTCTTC.

This clonotype came up many times. The chain has TRBV12-3 or TRBV12-4 and TRBJ1-4, with 10 bases lining up with TRBD1. The CDR3 runs to 15 residues. J was trimmed by 5 bases and V by 4 bases; bases with no gene match: 4. The CDR3 loop is CASSSPGQGNEKLFF. The CDR3 nucleotides are TGTGCCAGCAGTTCTCCGGGACAGGGGAATGAAAAACTGTTTTTT.

With respect to this clonotype: An end of the junction does not agree with germline; a read error may underlie this. The chain is built from TRBV12-3 or TRBV12-4 and TRBJ1-6; no clear D gene. The CDR3 contains 14 residues. The CDR3 here is CAGSLLLVNSPLHF. The CDR3 region has the DNA TGTGCCGGCAGTTTACTGTTGGTTAATTCACCCCTCCACTTT.

This clonotype was counted ten times or more. V is TRBV7-9 and J is TRBJ2-1; D possibly corresponds to TRBD1 (7 bases). Trimming stripped 5 bases from V and 7 bases from J, with 18 bases between. The germline gives CDR1 SEHNR, CDR2 FQNEAQ (reference sequence). The CDR3 length is 15 residues. Written as DNA, the CDR3 is TGTGCCAGCAGCCTTACCTTCCAGGGGGGAAATGAGCAGTTCTTC. This codes for CASSLTFQGGNEQFF. Complete variable domain (other parts from reference TRBV7-9 and TRBJ2-1): DTGVSQNPRHKITKRGQNVTFRCDPISEHNRLYWYRQTLGQGPEFLTYFQNEAQLEKSRLLSDRFSAERPKGSFSTLEIQRTEQGDSAMYLCASSLTFQGGNEQFFGPGTRLTVL.

This clonotype occurred many times. The rearrangement uses TRBV11-3 and TRBJ2-1; D is perhaps TRBD2 (6 bases). V lost 4 bases to trimming and J lost 8 bases, with 15 bases between them. The CDR3 totals 14 residues. The germline gives CDR1 SGHNT, CDR2 YENEEA. CDR3 protein: CASSSDGGGDEQFF. In nucleotides, the CDR3 is TGTGCCAGCAGCTCGGACGGAGGCGGGGATGAGCAGTTCTTC.

V is TRBV4-1 and J is TRBJ2-5; unclear D gene. The ends were cut back, 3 bases at V and 2 bases at J, with 16 bases in the middle. From germline, CDR1 is MGHRA and CDR2 YSYEKL. This CDR3 has 16 amino acids. CDR3 sequence: CASSHPVTRRQETQYF. In DNA form, the CDR3 reads TGCGCCAGCAGCCATCCCGTTACTCGGCGGCAAGAGACCCAGTACTTC.

This clonotype came up a few times. J is TRBJ2-5 and V is TRBV19; 11 bases fit TRBD1. The CDR3 totals 15 residues. Germline V gene lookup returns CDR1 LNHDA and CDR2 SQIVND (reference sequence). With V trimmed by 4 bases and J by 1 base, 2 bases remained unmatched. CDR3 protein: CASSTDRGLQETQYF. CDR3 nucleotides: TGTGCCAGTAGTACGGACAGGGGGCTCCAAGAGACCCAGTACTTC.

This clonotype has at least ten counts. This chain links TRBV7-2 with TRBJ1-1; the D is unclear. Germline CDR1 and CDR2: SGHTA and FQGNSA. The CDR3 runs 16 residues. V was shortened by 2 bases and J by 3 bases, with 16 bases between the two germline ends. CDR3 coding DNA: TGTGCCAGCAGCTTATATCCCCCCGCAGCCGACACTGAAGCTTTCTTT. Amino acid sequence: CASSLYPPAADTEAFF.

The rearrangement links TRBV20-1 to TRBJ2-1, with D uncertain. The CDR3 is 11 residues long. Germline CDR1 reads DFQATT; CDR2 reads SNEGSKA (reference sequence). V lost 4 bases and J lost 6, with 7 bases in between. The CDR3 nucleotides read TGCAGTGCTACCAGCGCCAATGAGCAGTTCTTC. Its translation: CSATSANEQFF.

This clonotype was observed a few times. The chain links TRBV15 to TRBJ1-6; D is undetermined. CDR1 is LNHNV and CDR2 is YYDKDF in the germline V gene (reference sequence). This CDR3 comprises 12 residues. V dropped 5 bases and J dropped 11 bases, with 10 bases sitting between them. In nucleotides, the CDR3 is TGTGCCACCAGCGTCGCGGTTCCACCCCTCCACTTT. Translated: CATSVAVPPLHF.

This clonotype has just a few counts. This chain joins TRBV11-2 and TRBJ2-1, with 11 bases lining up with TRBD2. The CDR3 has 16 amino acids. Germline V gives CDR1 SGHAT, CDR2 FQNNGV. V trimming: 5 bases; J trimming: 6 bases; junction bases outside the gene matches: 9. CDR3 residues: CASSPLGTSGSNEQFF. CDR3 coding DNA: TGTGCCAGCAGCCCCCTGGGTACTAGCGGGAGCAATGAGCAGTTCTTC.

A few counts support this clonotype. The V gene is TRBV24-1, the J gene TRBJ2-5; D remains unclear. Germline V gives CDR1 KGHDR, CDR2 SFDVKD. This CDR3 has 14 amino acids. Deletions cut 4 bases from V and 5 bases from J, with 13 bases between. CDR3 region: CATSEESADETQYF. In DNA form, the CDR3 reads TGTGCCACCAGTGAAGAAAGCGCGGATGAGACCCAGTACTTC.